The 26 T cell receptor beta chains listed next were all sequenced from one sample in a study of blood T cell repertoires in COVID-19 (dated by TCRdb to about 2020). The method behind the library was the immunoSEQ multiplex PCR assay. Held by TCRdb, this immuneACCESS table contains in-frame sequences only and omits some clones. Under half of the omission traces to an unresolved V gene where checked; the cause of the rest is unknown. This sample comprises fewer than 400,000 clones, around 86% of them detected only once. The ten largest account for roughly 5.3% of the sample. Specimen: PBMCs or T cells enriched from blood (not recorded which). The receptors come from a man between 60 and 75 years old who had recovered from COVID-19.

CDR3 protein: CARELAGGTGELFF. In DNA, the CDR3 is TGTGCCAGGGAACTAGCGGGAGGCACCGGGGAGCTGTTTTTT. The chain recombines TRBV7-9 with TRBJ2-2, with 12 bases fitting TRBD2. Losses at the gene ends were 9 bases for V and 4 bases for J; bases not matched to a gene: 3. This CDR3 has 14 residues. Germline V gene data show CDR1 as SEHNR and CDR2 as FQNEAQ (reference sequence).

The chain recombines TRBV19 with TRBJ1-2, with 10 bases lining up with TRBD1. From germline, CDR1 is LNHDA and CDR2 SQIVND (reference sequence). The CDR3 runs 15 residues. With V trimmed by 6 bases and J by 4 bases, 8 bases remained unmatched. CDR3 sequence reads: CASRTTGGASYGYTF. The CDR3 DNA is TGTGCCAGTAGAACGACAGGGGGCGCGAGCTATGGCTACACCTTC.

This sequence joins TRBV7-8 and TRBJ2-3, with a tentative D call TRBD1 (6 bases). Trimming pared 5 bases from V and 0 bases from J, leaving 27 bases between. Germline V CDR1 and CDR2: SGHVS, FQNEAQ. CDR3 length: 20 residues. The CDR3 spells CASSPSMSGRGLPSTDTQYF. Written as DNA, the CDR3 is TGTGCCAGCAGCCCCAGTATGTCAGGCAGGGGCCTTCCTAGCACAGATACGCAGTATTTT.

J is TRBJ2-5 and V is TRBV11-3, with 12 bases lining up with TRBD1. Germline assignment: CDR1 SGHNT and CDR2 YENEEA. The CDR3 totals 15 residues. V was pared by 4 bases and J by 4 bases, with 4 bases of the junction left unmatched. Here the CDR3 reads CASSWGQGAAETQYF. The CDR3 nucleotides are TGTGCCAGCAGCTGGGGACAGGGGGCAGCAGAGACCCAGTACTTC.

In the case of this clone: One end of the junction fails to match germline, which may point to a read error. The chain links TRBV7-7 to TRBJ2-7; D possibly corresponds to TRBD2 (7 bases). There are 13 residues in the CDR3. Germline V gene data show CDR1 as SSHAT and CDR2 as FNYEAQ (reference sequence). For the CDR3, the DNA is TGTGCTAGCAGCCCATGGGGGGGCGGCGAGCAGTACTTC. The encoded protein is CASSPWGGGEQYF.

A single count supports this clone. Other DNA sequences in the sample encode the same CDR3. The V call is TRBV2, the J call TRBJ1-5, with TRBD1 identical over 8 bases. Germline CDR1 reads SNHLY; CDR2 reads FYNNEI. The CDR3 is 14 residues long. Unmatched junction bases numbered 1, after V lost 6 bases and J lost 0 bases. Here the CDR3 reads CASSGQGSNQPQHF. The DNA of the CDR3 is TGTGCCAGCAGCGGACAGGGTAGCAATCAGCCCCAGCATTTT.

The chain recombines TRBV4-1 with TRBJ1-4; D unresolved. The CDR3 has 16 residues. CDR1 is MGHRA and CDR2 is YSYEKL in the germline V gene. The V end was cut by 4 bases, the J end by 0 bases, with 12 bases between. Here the CDR3 DNA reads TGCGCCAGCAGCCTTAGAGGGAGTTCAACTAATGAAAAACTGTTTTTT. Translating gives CASSLRGSSTNEKLFF.

The chain is built from TRBV5-4 and TRBJ1-2, with 7 bases identical to TRBD1. Germline CDR1 reads SGHNT; CDR2 reads YYREEE (reference sequence). V trimming: 5 bases; J trimming: 7 bases; junction bases outside the gene matches: 5. This CDR3 comprises 12 residues. The CDR3 sequence: CASSRQGFGYTF. The CDR3 DNA is TGTGCCAGCAGTAGACAGGGTTTTGGCTACACCTTC.

The CDR3 is CASSYGTGGRSPYEQYF. CDR3 DNA: TGTGCCAGCAGCTACGGGACAGGGGGTAGAAGCCCCTACGAGCAGTACTTC. The gene calls are TRBV5-4 and TRBJ2-7; 11 bases map to TRBD1. CDR1 is SGHNT and CDR2 is YYREEE in the germline V gene (reference sequence). V was clipped by 3 bases and J by 2 bases; unmatched bases: 10. The CDR3 contains 17 residues.

The CDR3 here is CSVGDSLGYGYGYTF. As DNA, the CDR3 is TGCAGCGTTGGGGACAGTTTGGGCTATGGCTATGGCTACACCTTC. The rearrangement uses TRBV29-1 and TRBJ1-2; 7 positions agree with TRBD1. Trimming removed 4 bases from V and 4 bases from J; junction bases left unmatched: 12. This CDR3 is built from 15 residues. Germline CDR1 SQVTM, CDR2 ANQGSEA.

This chain joins TRBV3-1 (or the pseudogene TRBV3-2) and TRBJ1-4, with no clear D. The germline gives CDR1 LGHDT, CDR2 YNNKEL (reference sequence). Trimming stripped 4 bases from V and 12 bases from J, with 21 bases between. CDR3 length equals 15 residues. CDR3: CASSLTGPPAEELFF. CDR3 in DNA: TGTGCCAGCAGCCTGACCGGGCCTCCCGCGGAGGAACTGTTTTTT.

J is TRBJ2-1 and V is TRBV5-1; TRBD2 matches at 10 bases. Trimming took 2 bases from V and 6 from J; bases not matched to a gene: 5. CDR3 length: 15 amino acids. Per the germline V gene, CDR1 is SGHRS and CDR2 is YFSETQ. The CDR3 region has the DNA TGCGCCAGCAGCTTAGCGGGAGGGCTATTCAATGAGCAGTTCTTC. Its protein is CASSLAGGLFNEQFF.

The genes are TRBV18 and TRBJ1-5; 10 bases are shared with TRBD1. J gave up 5 bases and V 2 bases, and 3 bases lay outside the gene matches. Per the germline V gene, CDR1 is KGHSH and CDR2 is LQKENI. The length of the CDR3 is 15 residues. In nucleotides, the CDR3 is TGTGCCAGCTCACCAGAGACAGGGGGCGATCAGCCCCAGCATTTT. Protein sequence: CASSPETGGDQPQHF.

The chain employs TRBV12-3 or TRBV12-4 and TRBJ1-5, with D hard to call. Trimming cost V 3 bases and J 8 bases, with 11 bases left between them. The CDR3 spans 13 residues. The CDR3 loop reads CASSFAGLEPQHF. The CDR3 DNA is TGTGCCAGCAGTTTTGCGGGTTTGGAGCCCCAGCATTTT.

The rearrangement joins TRBV18 to TRBJ2-7, with no clear D. CDR1 and CDR2 from the germline V gene are KGHSH and LQKENI. Trimming cost V 0 bases and J 2 bases, with 5 bases left between them. The CDR3 runs to 13 residues. The CDR3 is CASSPPSAYEQYF. CDR3 in DNA: TGTGCCAGCTCACCACCGTCGGCCTACGAGCAGTACTTC.

The gene calls are TRBV19 and TRBJ1-1, with 10 nucleotides matching TRBD1. Germline CDR1 LNHDA, CDR2 SQIVND (reference sequence). Trimming at V came to 3 bases and at J to 6 bases, leaving 16 bases not matched to a gene. There are 18 residues in the CDR3. The CDR3 sequence: CASSIPLVGQGYLAEAFF. The CDR3 bases are TGTGCCAGTAGTATCCCACTGGTGGGACAGGGGTATTTGGCTGAAGCTTTCTTT.

The chain uses TRBV24-1 and TRBJ2-5; 14 bases match TRBD2. CDR3 length equals 16 residues. J lost 5 bases, V lost 3 bases, and 4 bases had no gene match. In germline, CDR1 is KGHDR, CDR2 SFDVKD. Here the CDR3 reads CATSDRRTSGRETQYF. CDR3 coding DNA: TGTGCCACCAGTGATCGCCGGACTAGCGGGAGGGAGACCCAGTACTTC.

This sequence joins TRBV4-1 and TRBJ1-6; D is possibly TRBD1 (5 bases). Deletions cut 4 bases from V and 0 bases from J, with 16 bases between. The CDR3 runs 18 residues. Germline V gene data show CDR1 as MGHRA and CDR2 as YSYEKL. The CDR3 loop reads CASSPSRRGSSYNSPLHF. The CDR3 coding sequence is TGCGCCAGCAGCCCCTCAAGGAGGGGTAGCTCCTATAATTCACCCCTCCACTTT.

The gene calls are TRBV20-1 and TRBJ2-7; 10 bases line up with TRBD2. The ends lost 3 bases at V and 3 bases at J; junction bases unmatched: 5. Per germline, CDR1 DFQATT and CDR2 SNEGSKA (reference sequence). The CDR3 covers 14 residues. The CDR3 DNA sequence: TGCAGTGCTAGTGTGGCTAGCGGGAGCTACGAGCAGTACTTC. Translating gives CSASVASGSYEQYF.

On this clone: The sample holds other DNA sequences that translate to the same CDR3. The rearrangement joins TRBV9 to TRBJ2-5, with TRBD2 identical over 9 bases. V was clipped by 2 bases and J by 1 base; unmatched bases: 3. The V gene's germline CDR1 is SGDLS and CDR2 YYNGEE. CDR3 length: 15 amino acids. Here the CDR3 DNA reads TGTGCCAGCAGCGTTCTAGCGGGGCTCCAAGAGACCCAGTACTTC. Translating it yields CASSVLAGLQETQYF.

For this clone: Other nucleotide sequences from this sample produce the same CDR3. The chain uses TRBV28 and TRBJ2-7; possible D gene TRBD1, 5 bases. V shed 7 bases and J shed 2 bases, with 9 bases lying between them. Germline CDR1 reads MDHEN; CDR2 reads SYDVKM. The CDR3 runs to 12 residues. The DNA for the CDR3 is TGTGCCAGCACTACAGGAGCCTACGAGCAGTACTTC. Translation: CASTTGAYEQYF.

V is TRBV19 and J is TRBJ2-4; TRBD1 is a possible D gene (5 bases). Germline V gene sequence: CDR1 LNHDA, CDR2 SQIVND (reference sequence). Trimming shortened V by 3 bases and J by 4 bases, and 10 bases separated the two germline ends. This CDR3 spans 14 amino acids. The CDR3 DNA reads TGTGCCAGTAGTATGGGGCTCTGGAAAAACATTCAGTACTTC. This translates into CASSMGLWKNIQYF.

The CDR3 nucleotides are TGTGCCAGCAGTGGGGTTAGTTGGACAACCATCAATGAGCAGTTCTTC. This encodes CASSGVSWTTINEQFF. The rearrangement links TRBV2 to TRBJ2-1, with a possible D match to TRBD1 (5 bases). The V end was cut by 4 bases, the J end by 6 bases, with 19 bases between. From germline, CDR1 is SNHLY and CDR2 FYNNEI. The CDR3 sequence is 16 residues long.

The V call is TRBV5-1, the J call TRBJ1-6, with TRBD1 identical over 7 bases. The germline gives CDR1 SGHRS, CDR2 YFSETQ. The CDR3 runs 15 residues. Trimming cost V 4 bases and J 7 bases; bases outside gene matches: 8. In DNA form, the CDR3 reads TGCGCCAGCAGCCAACAGGGGACCCTCAATTCACCCCTCCACTTT. Protein product: CASSQQGTLNSPLHF.

A remark on this clone: The sample has other DNA sequences that encode this CDR3 too. V gene TRBV18 combines with J gene TRBJ2-7, with D possibly TRBD2 on 6 matching bases. V was cut by 3 bases and J by 4 bases, with 7 bases left in between. The CDR3 extends over 12 amino acids. The germline V gene has CDR1 KGHSH and CDR2 LQKENI. The DNA for the CDR3 is TGTGCCAGCTCACCGGGGGGTTACGAGCAGTACTTC. Translation: CASSPGGYEQYF.

V and J are TRBV28 and TRBJ2-5; D gene unclear. Trimming pared 3 bases from V and 0 bases from J, leaving 14 bases between. This CDR3 has 16 amino acids. The germline gives CDR1 MDHEN, CDR2 SYDVKM. CDR3 loop: CASSFGVGNYQETQYF. The CDR3, as DNA: TGTGCCAGCAGTTTTGGTGTGGGCAACTACCAAGAGACCCAGTACTTC.